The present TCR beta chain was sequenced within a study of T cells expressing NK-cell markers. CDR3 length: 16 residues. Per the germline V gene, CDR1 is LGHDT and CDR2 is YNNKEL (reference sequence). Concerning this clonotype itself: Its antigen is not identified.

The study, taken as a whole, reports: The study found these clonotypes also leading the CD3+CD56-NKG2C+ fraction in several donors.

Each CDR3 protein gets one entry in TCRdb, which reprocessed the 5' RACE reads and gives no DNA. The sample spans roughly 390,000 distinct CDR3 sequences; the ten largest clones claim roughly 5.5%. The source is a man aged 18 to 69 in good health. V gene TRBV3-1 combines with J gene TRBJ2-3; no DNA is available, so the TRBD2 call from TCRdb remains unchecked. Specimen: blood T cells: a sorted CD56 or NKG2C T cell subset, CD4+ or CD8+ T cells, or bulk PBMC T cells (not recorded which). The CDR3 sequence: CASSLGTSGNTDTQYF.